The 31 T cell receptor beta chains below were found in one sample sequenced in a study of blood T cell repertoires in COVID-19 (dated by TCRdb to between 2020 and 2021). Receptors were amplified or captured by the immunoSEQ multiplex PCR assay. This immuneACCESS table, as held by TCRdb, lists in-frame sequences with V and J called but not all clones. Of the missing ones, under half trace to an unresolved V gene in checked studies; the others have no known cause. This sample is represented by about 340,000 clones; 80% to 90% of them were singletons. The biggest ten clones account for approximately 3.1% of the sample. What was sequenced was peripheral blood. Receptors were obtained from a man aged 25-40 years with active or convalescent COVID-19.

The chain carries TRBV28 and TRBJ1-5; 8 positions agree with TRBD1. The CDR3 runs to 15 residues. Germline V gene sequence: CDR1 MDHEN, CDR2 SYDVKM. The V segment lost 5 bases and the J segment 0 bases; nucleotides outside the gene matches: 3. For the CDR3, the DNA is TGTGCCAGCAGTCCGGACAGGGTTAGCAATCAGCCCCAGCATTTT. This translates into CASSPDRVSNQPQHF.

The sample holds a few counts of this clone. The J gene is TRBJ1-1, the V gene TRBV28, with 8 bases identical to TRBD1. The CDR3 is 14 residues long. V dropped 7 bases and J dropped 2; count of bases not matched to a gene: 6. Germline CDR1 MDHEN, CDR2 SYDVKM. The CDR3: CASTAGGSNTEAFF. CDR3 DNA sequence: TGTGCCAGCACGGCAGGGGGCTCCAACACTGAAGCTTTCTTT.

The CDR3 nucleotides read TGCGCCAGCAGCCTAAGCCCAGGCGGCCAGGGAGGCACTGAAGCTTTCTTT. Its translation: CASSLSPGGQGGTEAFF. This chain links TRBV4-3 with TRBJ1-1; tentatively, D is TRBD1 (5 bases). Germline values: CDR1 LGHNA, CDR2 YSLEER. V was clipped by 4 bases and J by 4 bases, with 22 bases between them. This CDR3 spans 17 amino acids.

The chain uses TRBV24-1 and TRBJ2-3; the match to TRBD2 covers 8 bases. This CDR3 is built from 15 residues. V dropped 5 bases and J dropped 6; count of bases not matched to a gene: 9. CDR1 KGHDR and CDR2 SFDVKD come from the germline V gene. In DNA, the CDR3 is TGTGCCACCAGTGCCCCAGGACTAGCAGGGGATACGCAGTATTTT. Its translation: CATSAPGLAGDTQYF.

This clone was detected once. The chain employs TRBV28 and TRBJ1-5; TRBD1 might be the D (5 bases). The CDR3 contains 16 residues. V shed 4 bases and J shed 4 bases, with 17 bases lying between them. Germline lookup yields CDR1 MDHEN and CDR2 SYDVKM. For the CDR3, the DNA is TGTGCCAGCAGTTCTAGATCAGGGCTCGGGAATCAGCCCCAGCATTTT. Protein sequence: CASSSRSGLGNQPQHF.

The chain recombines TRBV28 with TRBJ1-6; 11 bases align to TRBD1. The CDR3 extends over 15 amino acids. The V and J ends lost 7 bases and 8 bases, in that order; junction bases with no gene match: 7. Germline assignment: CDR1 MDHEN and CDR2 SYDVKM. The CDR3: CASTKGQGGYSPLHF. The CDR3 bases are TGTGCCAGCACGAAGGGACAGGGGGGGTATTCACCCCTCCACTTT.

The V and J genes are TRBV11-3 and TRBJ2-7; D is ambiguous. Trimming took off 0 bases at V and 0 bases at J, with 12 bases between the two ends. CDR3 length: 16 amino acids. Germline assignment: CDR1 SGHNT and CDR2 YENEEA. The CDR3 DNA follows: TGTGCCAGCAGCTTAGATCTTAAGAGGAGCTCCTACGAGCAGTACTTC. Amino acids: CASSLDLKRSSYEQYF.

The chain recombines TRBV5-1 with TRBJ2-5; TRBD2 is a possible D gene (6 bases). The V end was cut by 7 bases, the J end by 7 bases, with 20 bases between. This CDR3 is built from 14 residues. The germline V gene has CDR1 SGHRS and CDR2 YFSETQ. The CDR3 region has the DNA TGCGCCAGCCAAAATGCAACCCGGGGAGGGACCCAGTACTTC. Amino acid sequence: CASQNATRGGTQYF.

The chain employs TRBV15 and TRBJ2-1, with D perhaps matching TRBD2 (6 bases). V lost 1 base and J lost 8, with 12 bases in between. Germline V lookup: CDR1 LNHNV, CDR2 YYDKDF (reference sequence). The CDR3 sequence is 14 residues long. The CDR3 coding sequence is TGTGCCACCAGCAGAGGCGGGACTTACGATGAGCAGTTCTTC. Protein sequence: CATSRGGTYDEQFF.

CDR3 protein: CASGEGSYNEQFF. The DNA for the CDR3 is TGTGCTAGTGGAGAGGGCTCCTACAATGAGCAGTTCTTC. This chain joins TRBV12-5 and TRBJ2-1; a possible D gene is TRBD2 (5 bases). Trimming took off 6 bases at V and 0 bases at J, with 6 bases between the two ends. Germline V CDR1 and CDR2: LGHNT, FRNRAP. This CDR3 contains 13 residues.

This chain links TRBV6-5 with TRBJ2-7, with D tentatively TRBD1 (5 bases). V was cut by 7 bases and J by 0 bases, with 13 bases left in between. The CDR3 spans 14 residues. Germline loops: CDR1 MNHEY, CDR2 SVGAGI. The CDR3 here is CASKGQTSSYEQYF. The CDR3 coding sequence is TGTGCCAGCAAGGGGCAAACCAGCTCCTACGAGCAGTACTTC.

The chain employs TRBV12-3 or TRBV12-4 and TRBJ2-1; 7 positions match TRBD2. V lost 9 bases, J lost 6 bases, and 5 bases stayed unmatched. CDR3 length equals 12 residues. CDR3: CASTREGNEQFF. As DNA, the CDR3 is TGTGCCAGTACTAGGGAGGGCAATGAGCAGTTCTTC.

V is TRBV3-1 (or the pseudogene TRBV3-2) and J is TRBJ1-2; no clear D. CDR1 is LGHDT and CDR2 is YNNKEL in the germline V gene (reference sequence). This CDR3 has 15 amino acids. Trimming left V 0 bases short and J 3 bases short, with 11 bases between. The CDR3 DNA reads as TGTGCCAGCAGCCAAGATCTCGTCCAGTACTATGGCTACACCTTC. Translating gives CASSQDLVQYYGYTF.

This chain uses TRBV7-2 with TRBJ2-3, with 11 bases fitting TRBD1. Losses at the gene ends were 7 bases for V and 8 bases for J; bases not matched to a gene: 5. This CDR3 has 13 residues. Germline lookup yields CDR1 SGHTA and CDR2 FQGNSA. CDR3 loop: CASKDRGRGTQYF. In DNA, the CDR3 is TGTGCCAGCAAGGACAGGGGGCGAGGTACGCAGTATTTT.

This chain uses TRBV24-1 with TRBJ2-5, with TRBD2 identical over 11 bases. Germline values: CDR1 KGHDR, CDR2 SFDVKD. V lost 4 bases, J lost 3 bases, and 6 bases stayed unmatched. This CDR3 is 16 amino acids long. The CDR3 here is CATSDFGSGREETQYF. DNA of the CDR3: TGTGCCACCAGTGACTTCGGTAGCGGGAGGGAAGAGACCCAGTACTTC.

The chain recombines TRBV6-1 with TRBJ1-5; TRBD1 agrees at 9 bases. This CDR3 contains 12 residues. J was trimmed by 5 bases and V by 11 bases; bases with no gene match: 4. CDR1 and CDR2 from the germline V gene are MNHNS and SASEGT. The CDR3 spells CAGRTGDQPQHF. The CDR3 region has the DNA TGTGCCGGGAGGACAGGGGATCAGCCCCAGCATTTT.

V is TRBV6-2 or TRBV6-3 and J is TRBJ2-2; 8 bases line up with TRBD2. The CDR3 contains 14 residues. Trimming at V came to 5 bases and at J to 6 bases, leaving 5 bases not matched to a gene. Germline values: CDR1 MNHEY, CDR2 SVGEGT. CDR3 protein: CASSASGGSGELFF. DNA for the CDR3: TGTGCCAGCAGTGCCAGCGGGGGTTCCGGGGAGCTGTTTTTT.

J is TRBJ1-1 and V is TRBV6-5; 7 bases fit TRBD1. This CDR3 has 15 amino acids. V lost 5 bases and J lost 0; bases outside the gene matches: 6. Germline CDR1 is MNHEY and CDR2 is SVGAGI. The CDR3 DNA is TGTGCCAGCAGTCGTACAGGGGTTGTGAACACTGAAGCTTTCTTT. Its translation: CASSRTGVVNTEAFF.

The V and J genes are TRBV2 and TRBJ2-7, with a possible D match to TRBD1 (6 bases). Germline CDR1 SNHLY, CDR2 FYNNEI. CDR3 length: 17 amino acids. Trimming shortened V by 6 bases and J by 5 bases, and 26 bases separated the two germline ends. The CDR3 nucleotides are TGTGCCAGCAGCCCGGGACAAGGTCGGGGCAAAATCCACGAGCAGTACTTC. Translation gives CASSPGQGRGKIHEQYF.

In its sample, this clone was seen once. The chain couples TRBV6-5 to TRBJ1-2; TRBD1 matches 9 bases. Germline assignment: CDR1 MNHEY and CDR2 SVGAGI. The CDR3 covers 15 residues. V gave up 6 bases and J gave up 3 bases; unmatched junction bases: 8. The CDR3 region has the DNA TGTGCCAGCAGACTACAGGGGGCGCGTGACTATGGCTACACCTTC. It translates to CASRLQGARDYGYTF.

The rearrangement joins TRBV29-1 to TRBJ1-4, with D possibly being TRBD1 (6 bases). The CDR3 is 15 residues long. Trimming took 0 bases from V and 6 from J, leaving 14 bases between them. Germline V gene data show CDR1 as SQVTM and CDR2 as ANQGSEA. The CDR3 spells CSVEDPGGSDEKLFF. CDR3 nucleotides: TGCAGCGTTGAAGATCCGGGGGGCTCTGATGAAAAACTGTTTTTT.

The rearrangement links TRBV29-1 to TRBJ2-3; maybe TRBD2 (5 bases). V lost 6 bases and J lost 2, with 12 bases in between. The CDR3 is 13 residues long. Germline assignment: CDR1 SQVTM and CDR2 ANQGSEA. Here the CDR3 reads CSVRAEFTDTQYF. The CDR3 coding sequence is TGCAGCGTAAGAGCGGAGTTCACAGATACGCAGTATTTT.

The genes are TRBV5-1 and TRBJ1-2; TRBD1 is a possible D gene (5 bases). This CDR3 has 14 residues. V was clipped by 0 bases and J by 2 bases, with 8 bases between them. Germline CDR1 is SGHRS and CDR2 is YFSETQ. CDR3 region: CASSLAHRNYGYTF. CDR3 bases: TGCGCCAGCAGCTTGGCTCACAGGAACTATGGCTACACCTTC.

The CDR3 reads CSVLAQGEDGYTF. CDR3 in DNA: TGCAGCGTTCTAGCACAGGGGGAAGATGGCTACACCTTC. This chain joins TRBV29-1 and TRBJ1-2; 8 positions match TRBD1. This CDR3 comprises 13 residues. The germline V gene has CDR1 SQVTM and CDR2 ANQGSEA. The trim removed 5 bases at V and 6 bases at J, leaving 8 bases unmatched.

The V gene is TRBV2, the J gene TRBJ1-6, with 9 bases aligning to TRBD1. J gave up 8 bases and V 2 bases, and 1 base lay outside the gene matches. This CDR3 has 14 amino acids. Germline values: CDR1 SNHLY, CDR2 FYNNEI. The CDR3: CASSERTGDSPLHF. For the CDR3, the DNA is TGTGCCAGCAGTGAAAGGACAGGGGATTCACCCCTCCACTTT.

The CDR3 here is CASSPRLTQGANTEAFF. As DNA, the CDR3 is TGCGCCAGCAGCCCCCGGCTCACCCAGGGGGCGAACACTGAAGCTTTCTTT. V gene TRBV5-1 combines with J gene TRBJ1-1; 8 bases match TRBD1. Germline V gene data show CDR1 as SGHRS and CDR2 as YFSETQ. The V and J ends lost 4 bases and 1 base, in that order; junction bases with no gene match: 12. This CDR3 has 17 residues.

This chain connects TRBV7-9 to TRBJ1-4, with unresolved D. CDR1 SEHNR and CDR2 FQNEAQ come from the germline V gene (reference sequence). The CDR3 contains 14 residues. V lost 3 bases, J lost 2 bases, and 7 bases lay in between. The CDR3 sequence is CASSFVATNEKLFF. CDR3 in DNA: TGTGCCAGCAGCTTTGTGGCTACTAATGAAAAACTGTTTTTT.

The sample holds one count of this clone. V usage is TRBV3-1 (or the pseudogene TRBV3-2) and J usage is TRBJ1-1, with unresolved D. V lost 0 bases and J lost 6, with 8 bases in between. Germline V gene lookup returns CDR1 LGHDT and CDR2 YNNKEL (reference sequence). The CDR3 runs 13 residues. The CDR3 sequence: CASSQDRRSEAFF. The CDR3, as DNA: TGTGCCAGCAGCCAAGATCGCAGGTCTGAAGCTTTCTTT.

CDR3 residues: CASRSARQDTEAFF. The CDR3 bases are TGTGCCAGCAGGTCCGCCAGACAAGACACTGAAGCTTTCTTT. The chain is built from TRBV28 and TRBJ1-1; D not resolved. Trimming removed 6 bases from V and 3 bases from J, with 14 bases in between. The CDR3 contains 14 residues. Germline CDR1 reads MDHEN; CDR2 reads SYDVKM.

The chain uses TRBV16 and TRBJ2-2; 7 bases line up with TRBD1. The CDR3 is 16 amino acids. Germline V gene lookup returns CDR1 KGHSY and CDR2 FQNENV. V lost 0 bases, J lost 3 bases, and 4 bases stayed unmatched. The CDR3 protein is CASSQSRDSYTGELFF. The CDR3 nucleotides read TGTGCCAGCAGCCAATCAAGGGACAGCTACACCGGGGAGCTGTTTTTT.

The CDR3 here is CASSEGEGFEAFF. For the CDR3, the DNA is TGTGCCAGCAGTGAAGGGGAGGGATTTGAAGCTTTCTTT. The J gene is TRBJ1-1, the V gene TRBV6-1; D unresolved. The CDR3 has 13 residues. The ends were cut back, 1 base at V and 7 bases at J, with 10 bases in the middle. Germline V CDR1 and CDR2: MNHNS, SASEGT.